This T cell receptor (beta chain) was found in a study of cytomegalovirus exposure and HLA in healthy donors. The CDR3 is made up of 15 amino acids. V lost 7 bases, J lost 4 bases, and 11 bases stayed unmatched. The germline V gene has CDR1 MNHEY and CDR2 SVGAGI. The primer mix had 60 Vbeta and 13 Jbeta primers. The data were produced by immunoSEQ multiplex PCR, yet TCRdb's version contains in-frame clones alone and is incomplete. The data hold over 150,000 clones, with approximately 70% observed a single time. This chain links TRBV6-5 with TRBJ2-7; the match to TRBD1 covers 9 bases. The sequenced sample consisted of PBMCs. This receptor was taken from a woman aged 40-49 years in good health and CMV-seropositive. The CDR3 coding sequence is TGTGCCAGCACACCCTTTGGGGGACAGGGATACGAGCAGTACTTC. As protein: CASTPFGGQGYEQYF.